This T cell receptor (beta chain) was sequenced during a study of regulatory T cells in long-lasting Graves disease. This clonotype was seen more than once but under ten times. CDR3 regions were amplified by Arm-PCR using iRepertoire HTBI primers to build TCR beta libraries. TCRdb reprocessed the multiplex PCR reads with MiXCR, giving one entry per CDR3 protein. The repertoire holds fewer than 600,000 distinct CDR3 sequences, approximately 22% seen once, with around 13% in the top ten. The CDR3 spans 14 residues. Trimming at V came to 2 bases and at J to 6 bases, leaving 3 bases not matched to a gene. Germline values: CDR1 MDHEN, CDR2 SYDVKM. The time point was: persistent/refractory GD, antithyroid drugs over 5 years with positive TRAb. PBMC-extracted RNA yielded the TCR library.

The sequence came from a female donor with Graves disease. The sample was peripheral blood mononuclear cells (PBMCs), taken when the disease was refractory, from a patient treated with antithyroid drugs. The V call is TRBV28, the J call TRBJ2-1, with 8 positions matching TRBD1. The CDR3 protein is CASSLRTGSNEQFF. CDR3 sequence (DNA): TGTGCCAGCAGTTTACGGACAGGGAGCAATGAGCAGTTCTTC.